This TCR beta chain was documented in a study of cytomegalovirus exposure and HLA in healthy donors. Amplification used 60 Vbeta primers and 13 Jbeta primers. The method was immunoSEQ multiplex PCR; TCRdb's version includes in-frame clones alone and lacks a portion of them. The sample has about 110,000 clones, 15% seen once. This clone turned up a few times. Unmatched junction bases numbered 8, after V lost 6 bases and J lost 1 base. CDR1 is SNHLY, CDR2 FYNNEI, per germline. CDR3 length: 16 amino acids. The sequencing sample was made of PBMCs. This TCR was sampled from a woman younger than 30 in good health and CMV-seronegative. The chain joins TRBV2 to TRBJ1-5, with 8 bases fitting TRBD1. The CDR3 DNA follows: TGTGCCAGCAGCCGGAGGGGACAGGCAAGCAATCAGCCCCAGCATTTT. It is translated as CASSRRGQASNQPQHF.